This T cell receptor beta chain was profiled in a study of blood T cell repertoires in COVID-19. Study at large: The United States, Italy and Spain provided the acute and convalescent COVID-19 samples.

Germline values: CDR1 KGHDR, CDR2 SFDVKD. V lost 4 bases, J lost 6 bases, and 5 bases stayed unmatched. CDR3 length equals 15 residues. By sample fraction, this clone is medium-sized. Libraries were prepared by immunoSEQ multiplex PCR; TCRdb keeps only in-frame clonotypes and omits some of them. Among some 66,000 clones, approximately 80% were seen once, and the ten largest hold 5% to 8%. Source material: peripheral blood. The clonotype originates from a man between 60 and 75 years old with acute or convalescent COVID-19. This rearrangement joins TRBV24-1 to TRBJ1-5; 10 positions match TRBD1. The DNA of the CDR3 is TGTGCCACCAGTGACGTGGGACAGGGGATTCAGCCCCAGCATTTT. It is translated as CATSDVGQGIQPQHF.